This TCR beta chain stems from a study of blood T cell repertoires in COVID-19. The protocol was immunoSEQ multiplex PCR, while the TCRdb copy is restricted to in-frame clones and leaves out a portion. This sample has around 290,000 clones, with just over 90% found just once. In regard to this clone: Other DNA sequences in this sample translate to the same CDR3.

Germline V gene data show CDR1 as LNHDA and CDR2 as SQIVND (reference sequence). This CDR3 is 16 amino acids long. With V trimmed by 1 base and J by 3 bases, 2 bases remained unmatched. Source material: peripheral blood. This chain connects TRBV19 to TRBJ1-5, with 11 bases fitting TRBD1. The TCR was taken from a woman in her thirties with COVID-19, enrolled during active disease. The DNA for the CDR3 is TGTGCCAGTAGTATAGGGGACAGGGGGTTCAATCAGCCCCAGCATTTT. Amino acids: CASSIGDRGFNQPQHF.